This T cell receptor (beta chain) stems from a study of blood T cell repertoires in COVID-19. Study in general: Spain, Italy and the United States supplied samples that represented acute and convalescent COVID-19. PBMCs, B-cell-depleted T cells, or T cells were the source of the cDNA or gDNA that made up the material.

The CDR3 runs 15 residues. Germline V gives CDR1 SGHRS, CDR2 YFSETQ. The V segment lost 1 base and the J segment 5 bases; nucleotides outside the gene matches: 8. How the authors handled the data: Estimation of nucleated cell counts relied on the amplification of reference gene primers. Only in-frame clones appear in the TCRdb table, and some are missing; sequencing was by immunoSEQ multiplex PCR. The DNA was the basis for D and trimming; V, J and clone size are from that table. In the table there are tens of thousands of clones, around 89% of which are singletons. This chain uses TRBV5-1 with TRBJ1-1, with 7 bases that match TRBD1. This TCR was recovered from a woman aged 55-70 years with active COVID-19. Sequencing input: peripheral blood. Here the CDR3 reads CASSLTGAIKTEAFF. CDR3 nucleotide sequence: TGCGCCAGCAGCTTGACAGGGGCGATCAAAACTGAAGCTTTCTTT.